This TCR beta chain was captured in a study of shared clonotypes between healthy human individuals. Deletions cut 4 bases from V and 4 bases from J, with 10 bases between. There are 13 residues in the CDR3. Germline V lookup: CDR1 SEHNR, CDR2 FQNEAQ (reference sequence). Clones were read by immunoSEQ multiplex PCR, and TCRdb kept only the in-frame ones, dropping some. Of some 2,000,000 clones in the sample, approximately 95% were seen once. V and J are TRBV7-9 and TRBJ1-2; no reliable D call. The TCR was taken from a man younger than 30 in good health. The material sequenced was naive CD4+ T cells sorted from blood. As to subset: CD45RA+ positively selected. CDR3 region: CASSYQDFYGYTF. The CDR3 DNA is TGTGCCAGCAGCTACCAGGATTTCTATGGCTACACCTTC.